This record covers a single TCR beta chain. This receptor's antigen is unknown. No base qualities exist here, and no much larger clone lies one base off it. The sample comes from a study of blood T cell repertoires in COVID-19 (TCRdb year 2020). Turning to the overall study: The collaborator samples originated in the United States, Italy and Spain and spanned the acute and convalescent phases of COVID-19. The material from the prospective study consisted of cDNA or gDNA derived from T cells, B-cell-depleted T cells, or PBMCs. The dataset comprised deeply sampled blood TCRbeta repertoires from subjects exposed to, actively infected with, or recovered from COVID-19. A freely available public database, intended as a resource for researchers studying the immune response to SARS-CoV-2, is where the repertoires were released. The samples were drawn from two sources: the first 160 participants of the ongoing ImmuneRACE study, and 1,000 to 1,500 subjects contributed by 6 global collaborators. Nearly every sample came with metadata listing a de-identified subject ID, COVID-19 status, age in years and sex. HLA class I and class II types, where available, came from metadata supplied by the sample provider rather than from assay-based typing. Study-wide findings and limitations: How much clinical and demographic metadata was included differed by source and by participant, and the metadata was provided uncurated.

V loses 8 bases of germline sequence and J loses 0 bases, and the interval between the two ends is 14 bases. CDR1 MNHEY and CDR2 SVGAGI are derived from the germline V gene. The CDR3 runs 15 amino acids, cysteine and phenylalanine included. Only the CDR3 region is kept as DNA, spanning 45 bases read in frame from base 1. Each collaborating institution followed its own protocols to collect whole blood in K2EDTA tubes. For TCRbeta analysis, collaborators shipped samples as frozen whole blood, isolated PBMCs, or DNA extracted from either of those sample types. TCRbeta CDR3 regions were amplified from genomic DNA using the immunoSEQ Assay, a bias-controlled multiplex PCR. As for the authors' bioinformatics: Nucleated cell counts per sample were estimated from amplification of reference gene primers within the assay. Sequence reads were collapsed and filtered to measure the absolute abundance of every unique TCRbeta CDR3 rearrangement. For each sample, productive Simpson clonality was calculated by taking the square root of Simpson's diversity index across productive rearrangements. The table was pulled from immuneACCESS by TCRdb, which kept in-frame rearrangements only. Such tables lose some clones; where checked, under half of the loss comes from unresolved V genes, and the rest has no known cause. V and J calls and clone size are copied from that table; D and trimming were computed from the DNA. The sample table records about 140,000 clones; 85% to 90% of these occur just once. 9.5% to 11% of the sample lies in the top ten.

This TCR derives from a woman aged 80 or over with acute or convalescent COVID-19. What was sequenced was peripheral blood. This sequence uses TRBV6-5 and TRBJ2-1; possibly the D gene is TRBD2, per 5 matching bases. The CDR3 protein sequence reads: CASSPSLSSYNEQFF. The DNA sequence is TGTGCCAGCTCACCTAGCCTCAGCTCCTACAATGAGCAGTTCTTC.